The 8 T cell receptor beta chains reported below all come from one sample, sequenced in a study of blood T cell repertoires in COVID-19. Using immunoSEQ multiplex PCR, the repertoire was profiled, and TCRdb retains in-frame clones only, with some absent. The table shows approximately 100,000 clones, with 86% occurring only once. The sequencing sample was made of peripheral blood. All receptors derive from a human donor in a cohort sampled during active COVID-19.

This chain links TRBV11-2 with TRBJ2-7; 7 bases map to TRBD1. This CDR3 is 14 amino acids long. CDR1 SGHAT and CDR2 FQNNGV come from the germline V gene. J was trimmed by 3 bases and V by 1 base; bases with no gene match: 3. CDR3: CASSLGAGGYEQYF. As DNA, the CDR3 is TGTGCCAGCAGCTTAGGTGCAGGGGGCTACGAGCAGTACTTC.

This clone was seen more than once but under ten times. In DNA, the CDR3 is TGTGCCAGCAGACCCTGGACAGGGCGGAACACTGAAGCTTTCTTT. It is translated as CASRPWTGRNTEAFF. This sequence joins TRBV27 and TRBJ1-1; TRBD1 agrees at 8 bases. V gave up 6 bases and J gave up 1 base; unmatched junction bases: 7. The length of the CDR3 is 15 residues. Germline CDR1 and CDR2: MNHEY and SMNVEV (reference sequence).

The chain links TRBV16 to TRBJ1-2; unclear D gene. The CDR3 spans 14 residues. Germline CDR1 and CDR2: KGHSY and FQNENV. Trimming removed 0 bases at V and 7 bases at J, with 12 bases between. The CDR3 bases are TGTGCCAGCAGCCAATCGCTGGGAGCACCTGGCTACACCTTC. Translating gives CASSQSLGAPGYTF.

This chain joins TRBV7-3 and TRBJ2-3, with a weak D call TRBD2 (5 bases). Trimming removed 2 bases at V and 0 bases at J, with 9 bases between. Germline V gene sequence: CDR1 SGHTA, CDR2 FQGTGA. This CDR3 contains 15 residues. The CDR3 nucleotides read TGTGCCAGCAGCTTATCGCGGACTAGCACAGATACGCAGTATTTT. Residues: CASSLSRTSTDTQYF. The entire variable domain, with the rest obtained from reference TRBV7-3 and TRBJ2-3, is as follows: GAGVSQTPSNKVTEKGKYVELRCDPISGHTALYWYRQSLGQGPEFLIYFQGTGAADDSGLPNDRFFAVRPEGSVSTLKIQRTERGDSAVYLCASSLSRTSTDTQYFGPGTRLTVL.

This chain links TRBV12-3 or TRBV12-4 with TRBJ1-1; D remains unclear. There are 13 residues in the CDR3. V was shortened by 7 bases and J by 0 bases, with 9 bases between the two germline ends. CDR3 sequence (DNA): TGTGCCAGCACCACACATCTGAACACTGAAGCTTTCTTT. Protein product: CASTTHLNTEAFF.

This rearrangement joins TRBV4-3 to TRBJ2-1; 7 nucleotides align to TRBD2. This CDR3 has 17 residues. CDR1 is LGHNA and CDR2 is YSLEER in the germline V gene. Trimming took 4 bases from V and 0 from J; bases not matched to a gene: 9. The CDR3 loop reads CASSLAGFWGSYNEQFF. The CDR3, as DNA: TGCGCCAGCAGCCTAGCGGGTTTTTGGGGCTCCTACAATGAGCAGTTCTTC.

This chain joins TRBV7-9 and TRBJ2-1; D is perhaps TRBD2 (5 bases). V was shortened by 2 bases and J by 7 bases, with 27 bases between the two germline ends. Looked up from germline, CDR1 is SEHNR and CDR2 is FQNEAQ (reference sequence). The CDR3 length is 19 residues. The CDR3 DNA reads TGTGCCAGCAGCTTAAAATTACGGGAAGCGAGGGCCGCAGATAATGAGCAGTTCTTC. Translated: CASSLKLREARAADNEQFF.

The J gene is TRBJ1-5, the V gene TRBV12-3 or TRBV12-4; maybe TRBD1 (5 bases). The CDR3 spans 12 residues. The V gene lost 5 bases and the J gene lost 5 bases, with 7 bases spanning the gap. The CDR3, as DNA: TGTGCCAGCAGTACAGGAGATCAGCCCCAGCATTTT. Residues: CASSTGDQPQHF.